The T cell receptor beta chain described here comes from a study of shared clonotypes between healthy human individuals. Assay used: immunoSEQ multiplex PCR; TCRdb lists only in-frame clones, some missing. The sample yields about 1 million clones, around 76% seen once. Overall study findings and caveats: Unshared clonotypes carried lower generation probabilities than those common to all four donors.

Partitioning of CD4+ cells yielded a CD45RA+ naive subset and a CD45RA-negative memory subset. About this clone itself: Its specificity is not known.

V was trimmed by 0 bases and J by 4 bases, leaving 19 bases between them. The CDR3 consists of 17 residues. The germline CDR1 and CDR2 sequences are SGDLS and YYNGEE. V gene TRBV9 combines with J gene TRBJ1-1; possible D gene TRBD1, 6 bases. This sequence originates from a man between 18 and 29 years old in good health. The sample was memory CD4+ T cells sorted from blood. Specified subset: CD45RA-negative fraction. CDR3 DNA: TGTGCCAGCAGCGTAGGTTTGGGGGGCCGTGGGAGCACTGAAGCTTTCTTT. It translates to CASSVGLGGRGSTEAFF.